One sample yielded the 21 T cell receptor beta chains listed below, sequenced in a study of blood T cells in healthy people across ages. Combining a sample-barcoded 5' primer with a J-beta primer mix, a second PCR ran for roughly 7 to 11 cycles. TCRdb fed the 5' RACE reads into MiXCR, producing one record per CDR3 protein. The sample lists around 280,000 distinct CDR3 sequences; about 25% were seen once. Sequences were obtained from blood. Receptors were obtained from a woman in her 70s in good health.

This clonotype has more than one count but fewer than ten. This chain connects TRBV3-1 to TRBJ2-4; TRBD2 matches at 11 bases. From germline, CDR1 is LGHDT and CDR2 YNNKEL (reference sequence). This CDR3 spans 17 amino acids. The junction had 6 bases not matched to a gene; V was cut back by 5 bases and J by 0 bases. CDR3 sequence (DNA): TGTGCCAGCAGCTTACGGACTAGCGGGTTAGCCAAAAACATTCAGTACTTC. Translating gives CASSLRTSGLAKNIQYF.

The chain uses TRBV28 and TRBJ1-6; D is possibly TRBD1 (6 bases). Trimming took 4 bases from V and 7 from J, leaving 17 bases between them. This CDR3 region has 16 residues. From germline, CDR1 is MDHEN and CDR2 SYDVKM. CDR3 loop: CASSSPAGGSNSPLHF. The CDR3 DNA reads as TGTGCCAGCAGTTCACCTGCGGGGGGCTCGAATTCACCCCTCCACTTT.

This clonotype has just one count. The CDR3 sequence is CSASRNPNTGELFF. As DNA, the CDR3 is TGCAGTGCTAGCCGGAACCCGAACACCGGGGAGCTGTTTTTT. The chain joins TRBV20-1 to TRBJ2-2; D is ambiguous. CDR1 and CDR2 from the germline V gene are DFQATT and SNEGSKA (reference sequence). Trimming took off 3 bases at V and 0 bases at J, with 8 bases between the two ends. CDR3 length equals 14 residues.

This clonotype was seen a handful of times. CDR3 in amino acids: CSVEKTAYEQYF. The CDR3 DNA sequence: TGCAGCGTTGAAAAAACCGCCTACGAGCAGTACTTC. V gene TRBV29-1 combines with J gene TRBJ2-7; no clear D gene. The CDR3 is made up of 12 amino acids. Germline CDR1 and CDR2: SQVTM and ANQGSEA. Trimming shortened V by 2 bases and J by 2 bases, and 7 bases separated the two germline ends.

This clonotype was counted only a few times. The chain uses TRBV6-4 and TRBJ1-4; D remains unclear. Between the trimmed V and J ends, which lost 5 bases and 4 bases, there was a span of 14 bases. The CDR3 is made up of 15 amino acids. In germline, CDR1 is MRHNA, CDR2 SNTAGT. CDR3 loop: CASSRLEQCNEKLFF. The CDR3 coding sequence is TGTGCCAGCAGTCGGTTAGAACAATGTAATGAAAAACTGTTTTTT.

This clonotype occurred a few times. This chain links TRBV5-1 with TRBJ1-1, with D unresolved. Germline V gene lookup returns CDR1 SGHRS and CDR2 YFSETQ. V lost 2 bases and J 1 base, leaving 6 bases between the germline ends. This CDR3 has 13 amino acids. The CDR3 bases are TGCGCCAGCAGCTTAGTATCGAACACTGAAGCTTTCTTT. Protein: CASSLVSNTEAFF.

The chain has TRBV6-5 and TRBJ2-5; 7 bases agree with TRBD1. Germline trimming cut 6 bases from V and 5 bases from J; bases unmatched to any gene: 6. The germline V gene encodes CDR1 MNHEY and CDR2 SVGAGI. This CDR3 has 13 amino acids. The CDR3 protein is CASRRQGVETQYF. As DNA, the CDR3 is TGTGCCAGCAGACGACAGGGAGTGGAGACCCAGTACTTC.

This clonotype was detected only a few times. The chain joins TRBV20-1 to TRBJ2-7; TRBD2 aligns across 12 bases. The V segment lost 5 bases and the J segment 3 bases; nucleotides outside the gene matches: 5. Germline assignment: CDR1 DFQATT and CDR2 SNEGSKA (reference sequence). This CDR3 spans 14 amino acids. CDR3 protein: CSAPGLAGRYEQYF. In DNA, the CDR3 is TGCAGTGCTCCGGGACTAGCGGGTCGCTACGAGCAGTACTTC.

The chain joins TRBV7-3 to TRBJ1-2, with D perhaps TRBD1 (5 bases). Germline-derived CDR1 and CDR2 are SGHTA and FQGTGA. Trimming took 5 bases from V and 8 from J, leaving 21 bases between them. This CDR3 has 15 residues. CDR3: CASSPRQIPRGGYTF. CDR3 DNA sequence: TGTGCCAGCAGCCCCCGACAGATCCCGAGGGGAGGCTACACCTTC.

The chain carries TRBV7-2 and TRBJ2-7; 10 nucleotides align to TRBD2. The end of the DNA is better explained by TRBJ2-5, so the J call may be wrong. Germline assignment: CDR1 SGHTA and CDR2 FQGNSA. The CDR3 contains 16 residues. The CDR3 region is CASSLSGRALLETQYF. The CDR3 DNA sequence: TGTGCCAGCAGCTTAAGCGGGAGGGCTCTATTGGAGACCCAGTACTTC.

This clonotype was seen a few times. This rearrangement joins TRBV28 to TRBJ2-7; either TRBD1 or TRBD2 may supply D (5 bases each). V gave up 4 bases and J gave up 3 bases, with 13 bases separating them. This CDR3 has 14 amino acids. Germline V gene data show CDR1 as MDHEN and CDR2 as SYDVKM. The CDR3 sequence is CASSSGTFNYEQYF. In DNA form, the CDR3 reads TGTGCCAGCAGTTCCGGGACGTTTAACTACGAGCAGTACTTC.

The chain joins TRBV5-6 to TRBJ1-1; 7 bases line up with TRBD1. The ends lost 5 bases at V and 1 base at J; junction bases unmatched: 5. Germline-derived CDR1 and CDR2 are SGHDT and YYEEEE. The CDR3 extends over 14 amino acids. The CDR3 region has the DNA TGTGCCAGCAGGTGGGGACAGAAGAACACTGAAGCTTTCTTT. It yields the protein CASRWGQKNTEAFF.

This clonotype was picked up a small number of times. The CDR3 sequence: CASSLGGVGYTEAFF. The CDR3 nucleotides read TGCGCCAGCAGCTTGGGGGGGGTAGGGTACACTGAAGCTTTCTTT. This chain connects TRBV5-1 to TRBJ1-1; a possible D gene is TRBD1 (5 bases). The germline V gene has CDR1 SGHRS and CDR2 YFSETQ. The ends were cut back, 0 bases at V and 3 bases at J, with 12 bases in the middle. The CDR3 length is 15 residues.

This clonotype has more than one count but fewer than ten. This rearrangement joins TRBV18 to TRBJ1-4; no firm D call. The length of the CDR3 is 16 residues. The germline gives CDR1 KGHSH, CDR2 LQKENI. The V end lost 0 bases, the J end lost 4 bases, and 12 bases lay between the germline ends. In DNA, the CDR3 is TGTGCCAGCTCACCACCGGTCTGGGGTAATAATGAAAAACTGTTTTTT. The encoded protein is CASSPPVWGNNEKLFF.

The rearrangement links TRBV7-2 to TRBJ2-5; 7 nucleotides line up with TRBD2. CDR3 length: 16 residues. V lost 1 base to trimming and J lost 3 bases; unmatched junction nucleotides: 8. Germline V CDR1 and CDR2: SGHTA, FQGNSA. CDR3 DNA sequence: TGTGCCAGCAGCTTAGTTGGGGGGGGATTCAAAGAGACCCAGTACTTC. Amino acid sequence: CASSLVGGGFKETQYF.

The chain carries TRBV11-2 and TRBJ1-1; 11 bases map to TRBD1. The length of the CDR3 is 14 residues. V trimming: 3 bases; J trimming: 6 bases; junction bases outside the gene matches: 3. Germline CDR1 and CDR2: SGHAT and FQNNGV. The CDR3 DNA reads as TGTGCCAGCAGCTTGGACAGGGGGCGATCTGAAGCTTTCTTT. Its translation is CASSLDRGRSEAFF. The full variable domain, in which reference TRBV11-2 and TRBJ1-1 provide the parts outside the CDR3, is EAGVAQSPRYKIIEKRQSVAFWCNPISGHATLYWYQQILGQGPKLLIQFQNNGVVDDSQLPKDRFSAERLKGVDSTLKIQPAKLEDSAVYLCASSLDRGRSEAFFGQGTRLTVV.

Only a few counts were recorded for this clonotype. The chain links TRBV5-1 to TRBJ2-5, with D possibly TRBD2 on 6 matching bases. This CDR3 is built from 15 residues. Germline lookup yields CDR1 SGHRS and CDR2 YFSETQ. V was clipped by 3 bases and J by 5 bases, with 17 bases between them. The CDR3 DNA is TGCGCCAGCAGCTCGGGGGAACCGGGGTGGGAGACCCAGTACTTC. Translated, it gives CASSSGEPGWETQYF. The variable domain in full, completed from reference TRBV5-1 and TRBJ2-5, reads KAGVTQTPRYLIKTRGQQVTLSCSPISGHRSVSWYQQTPGQGLQFLFEYFSETQRNKGNFPGRFSGRQFSNSRSEMNVSTLELGDSALYLCASSSGEPGWETQYFGPGTRLLVL.

There are a few counts of this clonotype. This rearrangement joins TRBV20-1 to TRBJ2-7, with D possibly TRBD1 on 6 matching bases. This CDR3 spans 12 amino acids. The V gene lost 7 bases and the J gene lost 3 bases, with 13 bases spanning the gap. Germline V gene lookup returns CDR1 DFQATT and CDR2 SNEGSKA (reference sequence). The CDR3 sequence: CSVRGSFYEQYF. Written as DNA, the CDR3 is TGCAGTGTTAGGGGGAGCTTCTACGAGCAGTACTTC.

This clonotype was recorded a few times. This sequence joins TRBV7-2 and TRBJ2-7, with TRBD1 matching 8 bases. The CDR3 has 17 amino acids. Unmatched junction bases numbered 11, after V lost 2 bases and J lost 2 bases. CDR1 and CDR2 from the germline V gene are SGHTA and FQGNSA. The CDR3 is CASSLIGVGQETYEQYF. CDR3 DNA sequence: TGTGCCAGCAGCTTAATTGGGGTGGGACAGGAAACCTACGAGCAGTACTTC.

This clonotype was seen only a few times. The rearrangement uses TRBV6-1 and TRBJ2-7, with TRBD2 matching 8 bases. Looked up from germline, CDR1 is MNHNS and CDR2 is SASEGT. Trimming at V came to 7 bases and at J to 3 bases, leaving 14 bases not matched to a gene. The CDR3 extends over 16 amino acids. The CDR3 loop is CASKRVAGSWYYEQYF. The CDR3 DNA is TGTGCCAGCAAGAGAGTAGCGGGGAGTTGGTACTACGAGCAGTACTTC.

The chain is built from TRBV28 and TRBJ1-4; 9 bases agree with TRBD1. The CDR3 has 14 residues. V gave up 4 bases and J gave up 7 bases; unmatched junction bases: 4. Germline V gene sequence: CDR1 MDHEN, CDR2 SYDVKM. The CDR3 region is CASSYRGRGEKLFF. The CDR3 nucleotides are TGTGCCAGCAGTTACAGGGGGCGGGGTGAAAAACTGTTTTTT.